Detailed here is one TCR beta chain. What it binds is unknown. Germline CDR1 is SQVTM and CDR2 is ANQGSEA. The CDR3 is made up of 12 amino acids. The record originates from a study of CXCR3-negative and CXCR3-positive naive CD8 T cells. Study-wide results and limits: Compared with CXCR3-negative naive cells, CXCR3-positive naive cells showed more hydrophobic TRB CDR3s. Memory cells diverged, while naive CXCR3-positive and CXCR3-negative cells had similar TRBV-TRBJ usage. Expression of CXCR3 was partially reduced after cryopreservation, and fresh PBMCs were used in most assays.

UMI-tagged TRB cDNA libraries were built via 5' RACE. TCRdb re-called the 5' RACE reads and shows each CDR3 protein once, DNA omitted. The sample includes 100,000 or so distinct CDR3 sequences. Naive CD8+ T cells carried a CD45RO-CCR7+CD27+CD95- phenotype. V usage is TRBV29-1 and J usage is TRBJ1-2. The TCR comes from a human donor in good health. Some clones in this sample may be carry-over from other donors' samples. Sample: naive CXCR3+ CD8+ T cells from blood. Documented subset: CD45RO-CCR7+CD27+CD95- naive CD8+ T cells expressing CXCR3 (TNR3+). CDR3 in amino acids: CSVVGSNYGYTF.